One and the same sample provided the 10 T cell receptor beta chains below, sequenced in a study of T cell repertoires in cytomegalovirus infection (dated by TCRdb to the late 2010s). For these TCRs, the target antigens are not known. What the treatment or condition label conveys for this sample: in vitro stimulation with specific CMV peptide epitopes to enrich CMV-specific T cells. Sequencing used an Illumina HiSeq 1500. TCRdb trimmed public reads at Q25 via fastp, called clones via MiXCR and kept in-frame beta chains. Merged by CDR3 protein, the rows form single entries marked with the most common genes and DNA. The sample yields approximately 470,000 distinct CDR3 sequences; roughly 43% were counted once. The top ten hold roughly two fifths of the sample. The sequences come from cultured PBMCs, collected from culture after CMV antigen stimulation. The receptors derive from a human donor in good health (CMV status not recorded). Some clones in this sample may be carry-over from other donors' samples.

This clonotype has only a few counts. V gene TRBV12-3 or TRBV12-4 combines with J gene TRBJ2-7; D unresolved. The CDR3 consists of 13 residues. Deletions cut 7 bases from V and 5 bases from J, with 15 bases between. The CDR3 sequence: CASTNWAGDEQYF. DNA of the CDR3: TGTGCCAGCACTAATTGGGCAGGCGACGAGCAGTACTTC.

The chain employs TRBV7-6 and TRBJ2-1, with D maybe TRBD2 (6 bases). Per germline, CDR1 SGHVS and CDR2 FNYEAQ. The V end was cut by 4 bases, the J end by 9 bases, with 19 bases between. This CDR3 region has 15 residues. CDR3 residues: CASSSDLSGGVEQFF. The CDR3 nucleotides are TGTGCCAGCAGCTCCGATCTTAGCGGAGGGGTTGAGCAGTTCTTC. The full variable domain, rest sourced from reference TRBV7-6 and TRBJ2-1, is GAGVSQSPRYKVTKRGQDVALRCDPISGHVSLYWYRQALGQGPEFLTYFNYEAQQDKSGLPNDRFSAERPEGSISTLTIQRTEQRDSAMYRCASSSDLSGGVEQFFGPGTRLTVL.

Here the CDR3 reads CATSRDRGRLGTEAFF. In nucleotides, the CDR3 is TGTGCCACCAGCAGGGACAGGGGGCGCCTGGGGACTGAAGCTTTCTTT. This chain uses TRBV10-3 with TRBJ1-1, with TRBD1 identical over 12 bases. CDR1 ENHRY and CDR2 SYGVKD come from the germline V gene. V trimming: 10 bases; J trimming: 5 bases; junction bases outside the gene matches: 14. The CDR3 has 16 amino acids.

This clonotype was found a few times. V gene TRBV20-1 combines with J gene TRBJ2-3; the D gene is possibly TRBD2 (5 bases). Per germline, CDR1 DFQATT and CDR2 SNEGSKA (reference sequence). CDR3 length equals 14 residues. Trimming stripped 4 bases from V and 6 bases from J, with 17 bases between. The DNA of the CDR3 is TGCAGTGCTACCGCGAGGACTCAAGGGGATACGCAGTATTTT. Translated, it gives CSATARTQGDTQYF.

The rearrangement joins TRBV7-4 to TRBJ2-1, with no clear D. The CDR3 is made up of 11 amino acids. Trimming stripped 7 bases from V and 6 bases from J, with 7 bases between. The V gene's germline CDR1 is SGHVT and CDR2 SQSDAQ. The CDR3 loop reads CASNIGNEQFF. The CDR3 nucleotides are TGTGCCAGCAACATAGGCAATGAGCAGTTCTTC.

The chain joins TRBV12-3 or TRBV12-4 to TRBJ2-3; unclear D gene. Trimming took 6 bases from V and 4 from J, leaving 14 bases between them. The CDR3 totals 14 residues. The CDR3 is CASSHNDPADTQYF. The CDR3 coding sequence is TGTGCCAGCAGCCACAATGACCCAGCAGATACGCAGTATTTT.

The CDR3 region is CASTRDRVVNGYTF. CDR3 in DNA: TGTGCCAGTACGAGGGACAGGGTCGTAAACGGCTACACCTTC. The chain recombines TRBV19 with TRBJ1-2, with TRBD1 identical over 9 bases. The CDR3 runs 14 residues. Per germline, CDR1 LNHDA and CDR2 SQIVND (reference sequence). The ends lost 7 bases at V and 8 bases at J; junction bases unmatched: 11.

V usage is TRBV20-1 and J usage is TRBJ2-7, with a weak D call TRBD1 (8 bases). The length of the CDR3 is 12 residues. Deletions cut 4 bases from V and 3 bases from J, with 10 bases between. Germline V gives CDR1 DFQATT, CDR2 SNEGSKA (reference sequence). In DNA form, the CDR3 reads TGCAGTGCTAACAGGGGGGGCTACGAGCAGTACTTC. This codes for CSANRGGYEQYF.

The rearrangement joins TRBV2 to TRBJ2-1; tentative D call: TRBD1 (5 bases). Trimming pared 4 bases from V and 2 bases from J, leaving 12 bases between. This CDR3 contains 15 residues. Per the germline V gene, CDR1 is SNHLY and CDR2 is FYNNEI. The CDR3 bases are TGTGCCAGCAGTGCGCGGCCAGGGACCTACAATGAGCAGTTCTTC. Protein: CASSARPGTYNEQFF.

This chain uses TRBV10-3 with TRBJ2-7, with D perhaps matching TRBD2 (5 bases). The CDR3 consists of 14 residues. The germline V gene has CDR1 ENHRY and CDR2 SYGVKD. The V end lost 3 bases, the J end lost 3 bases, and 12 bases lay between the germline ends. The DNA for the CDR3 is TGTGCCATCAGTGATACTCCGGAGGTCTACGAGCAGTACTTC. Protein product: CAISDTPEVYEQYF.